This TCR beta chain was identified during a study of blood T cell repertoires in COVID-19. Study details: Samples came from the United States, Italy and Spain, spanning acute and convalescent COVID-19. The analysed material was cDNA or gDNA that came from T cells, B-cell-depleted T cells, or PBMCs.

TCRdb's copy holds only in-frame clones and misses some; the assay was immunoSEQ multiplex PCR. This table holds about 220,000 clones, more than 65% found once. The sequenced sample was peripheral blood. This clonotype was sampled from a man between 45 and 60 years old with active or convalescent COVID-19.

The CDR3 nucleotides read TGTGCCAGCAGTGAAGCGGGTTTCGCTGTCATACAGGCGGGAGGGCTCTCCAATGAGCAGTTCTTC. This codes for CASSEAGFAVIQAGGLSNEQFF. This sequence joins TRBV2 and TRBJ2-1, with 9 nucleotides matching TRBD2. The germline gives CDR1 SNHLY, CDR2 FYNNEI. This CDR3 has 22 residues. Trimming removed 0 bases from V and 6 bases from J; junction bases left unmatched: 24.